This is a list of T cell receptor beta chains from one sample in a study of T cell repertoires in cytomegalovirus infection. MiXCR, run by TCRdb on the reads, gives a single entry per CDR3 protein. The data contain about 150,000 distinct CDR3 sequences, about 25% of them singletons. The sample comprised PBMCs. These receptors all stem from a human donor in good health (CMV status not recorded). Some clones in this sample may be carry-over from other donors' samples. Both conserved end residues are part of each CDR3. A D gene is named only where the DNA matches it firmly. The listing skips clone size in some rows; elsewhere it reads once, few, many or a size class.

abundance: NA; v_gene: TRBV6-1; j_gene: TRBJ2-7; d_gene: NA; CDR3nt: TGTGCCAGCAGTGTCTACGCCTCCTACGAGCAGTACTTC; CDR3aa: CASSVYASYEQYF
abundance: NA; v_gene: TRBV27; j_gene: TRBJ1-1; d_gene: NA; CDR3nt: TGTGCCAGCAGCCGCCCGGGGAACACTGAAGCTTTCTTT; CDR3aa: CASSRPGNTEAFF
abundance: NA; v_gene: TRBV7-6; j_gene: TRBJ2-7; d_gene: NA; CDR3nt: TGTGCCAGCAGCGCCAAAGGGTGGGACGAGCAGTACTTC; CDR3aa: CASSAKGWDEQYF
abundance: many; v_gene: TRBV7-6; j_gene: TRBJ2-7; d_gene: NA; CDR3nt: TGTGCCAGCAGCTTCTCGGACAGCTCCTACGAGCAGTACTTC; CDR3aa: CASSFSDSSYEQYF
abundance: few; v_gene: TRBV4-1; j_gene: TRBJ1-4; d_gene: TRBD1; CDR3nt: TGCGCCAGCAGCCAAGAACTGACAGGGGGCAACGAAAAACTGTTTTTT; CDR3aa: CASSQELTGGNEKLFF
abundance: many; v_gene: TRBV28; j_gene: TRBJ2-1; d_gene: TRBD1; CDR3nt: TGTGCCAGCAGTTTAAGGGACAGGGGGCCGGATGAGCAGTTCTTC; CDR3aa: CASSLRDRGPDEQFF
abundance: many; v_gene: TRBV7-2; j_gene: TRBJ2-7; d_gene: NA; CDR3nt: TGTGCCAGCAGCTTAGGACAGGACTACGTGGAGCAGTACTTC; CDR3aa: CASSLGQDYVEQYF
abundance: few; v_gene: TRBV6-2/TRBV6-3; j_gene: TRBJ2-7; d_gene: NA; CDR3nt: TGTGCCAGCAGCCTCGCCTCCGAGCAGTACTTC; CDR3aa: CASSLASEQYF
abundance: few; v_gene: TRBV25-1; j_gene: TRBJ2-2; d_gene: NA; CDR3nt: TGTGCCAGCAGTCCGAGAGTTGCGAACACCGGGGAGCTGTTTTTT; CDR3aa: CASSPRVANTGELFF
abundance: NA; v_gene: TRBV6-1; j_gene: TRBJ2-2; d_gene: NA; CDR3nt: TGTGCCAGCAGTGACAGGGCCCCCGGGGAGCTGTTTTTT; CDR3aa: CASSDRAPGELFF